These 22 T cell receptor beta chains came from one sample sequenced in a study of tumour-infiltrating T cells in Burkitt lymphoma. Sequencing used immunoSEQ multiplex PCR; TCRdb keeps in-frame clones, though not all of them. The table includes 43,000 or so clones, less than 40% detected once. Sequencing was done on a sample of tumor tissue. These receptors all stem from a human donor with Burkitt lymphoma.

A single count supports this clone. The CDR3 region has the DNA TGCGCCAGCAGCCAAGATGCCCTAGCGGGGGGCTCCTACAATGAGCAGTTCTTC. Amino acids: CASSQDALAGGSYNEQFF. V gene TRBV4-3 combines with J gene TRBJ2-1; 11 nucleotides agree with TRBD2. Per the germline V gene, CDR1 is LGHNA and CDR2 is YSLEER. The CDR3 extends over 18 amino acids. After removal of 0 bases from V and 0 bases from J, the junction contained 4 bases not matched to a gene.

This clone occurred a few times. This sequence joins TRBV4-1 and TRBJ2-2, with D possibly matching TRBD1 (6 bases). The CDR3 covers 16 residues. Looked up from germline, CDR1 is MGHRA and CDR2 is YSYEKL. Trimming cost V 1 base and J 4 bases, with 13 bases left between them. CDR3 loop: CASSQVRGHSTGELFF. The CDR3 DNA follows: TGCGCCAGCAGCCAAGTGAGGGGACATAGCACCGGGGAGCTGTTTTTT.

The sample holds a few counts of this clone. The chain has TRBV2 and TRBJ1-1, with D unresolved. The CDR3 is 12 residues long. Germline V gene lookup returns CDR1 SNHLY and CDR2 FYNNEI. The V gene lost 4 bases and the J gene lost 4 bases, with 7 bases spanning the gap. Here the CDR3 reads CASSVQATEAFF. Here the CDR3 DNA reads TGTGCCAGCAGTGTGCAGGCCACTGAAGCTTTCTTT.

This chain links TRBV6-5 with TRBJ2-5; either TRBD1 or TRBD2 may supply D (5 bases each). The CDR3 has 14 residues. V gave up 1 base and J gave up 2 bases, with 8 bases separating them. Germline V gene data show CDR1 as MNHEY and CDR2 as SVGAGI. The CDR3 DNA reads as TGTGCCAGCAGTTACTGGGGGAATCAAGAGACCCAGTACTTC. Translated: CASSYWGNQETQYF.

The chain links TRBV4-1 to TRBJ1-1; D may be TRBD1 (5 bases). The CDR3 is 14 residues long. V lost 2 bases, J lost 6 bases, and 13 bases lay in between. The V gene's germline CDR1 is MGHRA and CDR2 YSYEKL. CDR3 sequence reads: CASSQRPRDAEAFF. In nucleotides, the CDR3 is TGCGCCAGCAGCCAACGGCCACGGGACGCTGAAGCTTTCTTT.

CDR3 nucleotide sequence: TGTGCCAGCAGCCAAGGTCGACGAGGGAATGAAAAACTGTTTTTT. This encodes CASSQGRRGNEKLFF. The chain couples TRBV4-2 to TRBJ1-4; D call uncertain. Trimming removed 1 base from V and 5 bases from J, with 11 bases in between. Germline lookup yields CDR1 LGHNA and CDR2 YNFKEQ. This CDR3 region has 15 residues.

The chain recombines TRBV7-2 with TRBJ1-6, with TRBD1 matching over 7 bases. The CDR3 extends over 16 amino acids. Germline V gene data show CDR1 as SGHTA and CDR2 as FQGNSA. V lost 2 bases and J lost 4; bases outside the gene matches: 5. CDR3 region: CASSLSTGRYNSPLHF. The DNA of the CDR3 is TGTGCCAGCAGCTTATCGACAGGGAGGTATAATTCACCCCTCCACTTT.

The chain links TRBV7-9 to TRBJ1-1, with 8 bases lining up with TRBD1. J gave up 4 bases and V 5 bases, and 9 bases lay outside the gene matches. The CDR3 is 15 residues long. Germline lookup yields CDR1 SEHNR and CDR2 FQNEAQ (reference sequence). This CDR3 reads CASSTGQGWSTEAFF. DNA of the CDR3: TGTGCCAGCAGCACCGGACAGGGTTGGAGCACTGAAGCTTTCTTT. The variable domain in full, completed from reference TRBV7-9 and TRBJ1-1, reads DTGVSQNPRHKITKRGQNVTFRCDPISEHNRLYWYRQTLGQGPEFLTYFQNEAQLEKSRLLSDRFSAERPKGSFSTLEIQRTEQGDSAMYLCASSTGQGWSTEAFFGQGTRLTVV.

The rearrangement uses TRBV18 and TRBJ1-6; D perhaps matches TRBD1 (5 bases). V dropped 0 bases and J dropped 10 bases, with 13 bases sitting between them. This CDR3 is 15 amino acids long. Germline values: CDR1 KGHSH, CDR2 LQKENI. This CDR3 is CASSPPTGGGSPLHF. CDR3 coding DNA: TGTGCCAGCTCACCACCGACGGGGGGTGGGTCACCCCTCCACTTT. Full variable domain (rest looked up from reference TRBV18 and TRBJ1-6): NAGVMQNPRHLVRRRGQEARLRCSPMKGHSHVYWYRQLPEEGLKFMVYLQKENIIDESGMPKERFSAEFPKEGPSILRIQQVVRGDSAAYFCASSPPTGGGSPLHFGNGTRLTVT.

The chain joins TRBV11-1 to TRBJ1-4; D is perhaps TRBD1 (5 bases). The CDR3 totals 14 residues. Trimming removed 4 bases from V and 8 bases from J, with 14 bases in between. The germline gives CDR1 SGHAT, CDR2 FQDESV (reference sequence). CDR3 loop: CASSSDSRGEKLFF. CDR3 DNA: TGTGCCAGCAGCTCCGACAGTAGAGGAGAAAAACTGTTTTTT.

The CDR3 sequence: CASSSSSGNTIYF. For the CDR3, the DNA is TGTGCCAGCAGCTCGAGTTCTGGAAACACCATATATTTT. The gene calls are TRBV7-2 and TRBJ1-3; D gene ambiguous. Per germline, CDR1 SGHTA and CDR2 FQGNSA. The CDR3 length is 13 residues. V dropped 4 bases and J dropped 1 base, with 5 bases sitting between them.

This clone showed up just a few times. The V call is TRBV6-7, the J call TRBJ2-5; the D gene is possibly TRBD1 (6 bases). TRBV6-7 is noted as an ORF with a role that remains uncertain. The ends were cut back, 8 bases at V and 2 bases at J, with 15 bases in the middle. CDR3 size: 14 residues. The CDR3 spells CASLDRTAQETQYF. CDR3 nucleotides: TGTGCCAGCCTGGACCGGACAGCACAAGAGACCCAGTACTTC.

This clone is medium-sized in the sample. V and J are TRBV9 and TRBJ2-5; 7 bases line up with TRBD1. Germline-derived CDR1 and CDR2 are SGDLS and YYNGEE. V trimming: 8 bases; J trimming: 1 base; junction bases outside the gene matches: 11. The CDR3 consists of 15 residues. CDR3 amino acids: CARNFRQGSQETQYF. The CDR3 DNA is TGTGCCAGGAACTTTCGACAGGGATCCCAAGAGACCCAGTACTTC.

This clone was seen only a few times. This sequence joins TRBV19 and TRBJ1-5; D remains ambiguous. The V and J ends lost 8 bases and 3 bases respectively, with 11 bases between them. This CDR3 spans 13 amino acids. The germline V gene has CDR1 LNHDA and CDR2 SQIVND (reference sequence). In DNA form, the CDR3 reads TGTGCCAGTTCGTCGACGCCCAATCAGCCCCAGCATTTT. This translates into CASSSTPNQPQHF.

V usage is TRBV6-1 and J usage is TRBJ2-7, with 8 bases that match TRBD1. Germline CDR1 MNHNS, CDR2 SASEGT. V was pared by 6 bases and J by 2 bases, with 9 bases of the junction left unmatched. This CDR3 has 15 amino acids. The CDR3 loop is CASSPTPDRAYEQYF. The CDR3 nucleotides are TGTGCCAGCAGCCCTACCCCGGACAGGGCCTACGAGCAGTACTTC.

The chain has TRBV7-6 and TRBJ1-3, with TRBD1 matching 9 bases. Germline trimming cut 7 bases from V and 6 bases from J; bases unmatched to any gene: 7. CDR1 is SGHVS, CDR2 FNYEAQ, per germline. The CDR3 is made up of 14 amino acids. CDR3 coding DNA: TGTGCCAGCACCCCCGGGACAGGGCAAAACACCATATATTTT. Translating it yields CASTPGTGQNTIYF.

The genes are TRBV6-1 and TRBJ2-4; a possible D gene is TRBD2 (5 bases). The CDR3 is made up of 15 amino acids. Germline CDR1 MNHNS, CDR2 SASEGT. V was clipped by 2 bases and J by 11 bases, with 19 bases between them. CDR3 loop: CASSENIWRAGVQYF. The CDR3 nucleotides read TGTGCCAGCAGTGAAAACATTTGGCGGGCCGGGGTTCAGTACTTC.

A few counts support this clone. The rearrangement joins TRBV18 to TRBJ2-6; D perhaps matches TRBD1 (6 bases). Germline CDR1 and CDR2: KGHSH and LQKENI. The length of the CDR3 is 14 residues. Trimming stripped 7 bases from V and 1 base from J, with 8 bases between. CDR3 loop: CASLQGSGANVLTF. The CDR3 nucleotides are TGTGCCAGCTTACAGGGATCTGGGGCCAACGTCCTGACTTTC.

This clone showed up just a few times. The V and J genes are TRBV4-2 and TRBJ2-3, with 10 positions matching TRBD2. Trimming took 0 bases from V and 5 from J; bases not matched to a gene: 5. Germline lookup yields CDR1 LGHNA and CDR2 YNFKEQ. The CDR3 has 16 residues. CDR3 sequence (DNA): TGTGCCAGCAGCCAAGACCTAGCGGGGGCCGTAGATACGCAGTATTTT. Translated: CASSQDLAGAVDTQYF.

This clone was found once. For the CDR3, the DNA is TGTGCCAGCAGCTTGGGGGAGACAGTGACCCAGAACACTGAAGCTTTCTTT. Residues: CASSLGETVTQNTEAFF. The genes are TRBV5-4 and TRBJ1-1; TRBD1 might be the D (5 bases). Trimming removed 0 bases at V and 1 base at J, with 16 bases between. This CDR3 has 17 amino acids. The germline V gene has CDR1 SGHNT and CDR2 YYREEE (reference sequence).

This clone was recorded a few times. The CDR3 nucleotides read TGTGCCAGCAGTTTGGGGCAGGGGATCTATGAGCAGTTCTTC. Residues: CASSLGQGIYEQFF. This chain uses TRBV28 with TRBJ2-1; D may be TRBD1 (6 bases). The CDR3 spans 14 residues. V was trimmed by 3 bases and J by 8 bases, leaving 14 bases between them. Germline V gene sequence: CDR1 MDHEN, CDR2 SYDVKM.

The chain couples TRBV5-1 to TRBJ2-3; D call uncertain. This CDR3 region has 13 residues. Looked up from germline, CDR1 is SGHRS and CDR2 is YFSETQ. V was pared by 0 bases and J by 6 bases, with 8 bases between. The CDR3 here is CASSLVGTDTQYF. The CDR3 coding sequence is TGCGCCAGCAGCTTGGTAGGTACGGATACGCAGTATTTT.